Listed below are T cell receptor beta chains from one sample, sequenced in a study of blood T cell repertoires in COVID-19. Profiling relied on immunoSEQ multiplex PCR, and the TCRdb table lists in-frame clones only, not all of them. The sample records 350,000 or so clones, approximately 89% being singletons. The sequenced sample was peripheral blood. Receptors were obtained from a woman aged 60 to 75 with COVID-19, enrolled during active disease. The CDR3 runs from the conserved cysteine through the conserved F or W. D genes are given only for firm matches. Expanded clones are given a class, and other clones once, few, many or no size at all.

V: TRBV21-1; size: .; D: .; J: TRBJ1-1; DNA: TGTGCCAGCAGCAAAACAGGACTGAACACTGAAGCTTTCTTT; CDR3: CASSKTGLNTEAFF
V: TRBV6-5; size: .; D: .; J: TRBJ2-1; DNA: TGTGCCAGCAGTTACAGTGGGGGGGCCCCCGATGAGCAGTTCTTC; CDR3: CASSYSGGAPDEQFF
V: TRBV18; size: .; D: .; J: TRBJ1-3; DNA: TGTGCCAGCTCACCGGGAGTCTCTGGAAACACCATATATTTT; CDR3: CASSPGVSGNTIYF
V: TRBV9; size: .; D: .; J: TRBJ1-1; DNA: TGTGCCAGCAGCGTAACGGGGGGAACTGAAGCTTTCTTT; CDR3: CASSVTGGTEAFF
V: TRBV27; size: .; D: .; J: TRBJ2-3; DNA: TGTGCCAGCTCCACTTGGCAGGGTTCCGATACGCAGTATTTT; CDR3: CASSTWQGSDTQYF
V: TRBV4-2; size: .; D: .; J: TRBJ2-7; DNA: TGTGCCAGCAGCCAAGCAGGGCTCCACCTCGGCTACGAGCAGTACTTC; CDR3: CASSQAGLHLGYEQYF
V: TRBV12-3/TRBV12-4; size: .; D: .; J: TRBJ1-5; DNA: TGTGCCAGCAGTTCCCGGTCGGATCAGCCCCAGCATTTT; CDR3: CASSSRSDQPQHF
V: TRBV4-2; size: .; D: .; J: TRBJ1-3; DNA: TGTGCCAGCAGCCAAGCAGGGCTGTATTCTGGAAACACCATATATTTT; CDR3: CASSQAGLYSGNTIYF
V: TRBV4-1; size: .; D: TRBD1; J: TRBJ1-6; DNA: TGCGCCAGCAGCCAAGCGGGACAGAGGTTCGGGTCACCCCTCCACTTT; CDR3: CASSQAGQRFGSPLHF
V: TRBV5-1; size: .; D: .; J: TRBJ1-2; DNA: TGCGCCAGCAGCTTAAGACGGGAGAACTATGGCTACACCTTC; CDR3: CASSLRRENYGYTF
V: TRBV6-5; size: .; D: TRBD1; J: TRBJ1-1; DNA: TGTGCCAGCAGTCTCAACAGGGGGCTCAGCACTGAAGCTTTCTTT; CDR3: CASSLNRGLSTEAFF
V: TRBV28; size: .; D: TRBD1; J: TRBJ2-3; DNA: TGTGCCAGCAGTTTAAGGACAGGGGCGTGGGATACGCAGTATTTT; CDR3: CASSLRTGAWDTQYF
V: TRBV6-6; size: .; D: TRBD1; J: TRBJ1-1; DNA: TGTGCCAGCAGTTACTACAGGGGAAGTAGGACTGAAGCTTTCTTT; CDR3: CASSYYRGSRTEAFF
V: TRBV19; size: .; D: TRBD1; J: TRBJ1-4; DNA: TGTGCCAGTAGAATAAACCGGGACAGGACTGAAAAACTGTTTTTT; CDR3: CASRINRDRTEKLFF
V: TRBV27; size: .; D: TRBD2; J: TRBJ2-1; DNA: TGTGCCAGCCAGACCTCGGGACTAGCGGACGCCAATGAGCAGTTCTTC; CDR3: CASQTSGLADANEQFF
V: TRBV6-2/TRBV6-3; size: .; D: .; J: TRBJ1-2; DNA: TGTGCCAGCAGTTACGGGGCCGAAAACTATGGCTACACCTTC; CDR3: CASSYGAENYGYTF
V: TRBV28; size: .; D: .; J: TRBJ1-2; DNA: TGTGCCAGCAGTTTAACCCCTCCCGGGTTCTATGGCTACACCTTC; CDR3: CASSLTPPGFYGYTF
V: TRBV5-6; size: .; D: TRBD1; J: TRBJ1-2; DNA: TGTGCCAGCAGCCCGAGTACAGGGGGCGCGTATGGCTACACCTTC; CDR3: CASSPSTGGAYGYTF
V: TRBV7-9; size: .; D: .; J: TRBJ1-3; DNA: TGTGCCAGCAGCGAATGGGGGGCTGGAAACACCATATATTTT; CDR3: CASSEWGAGNTIYF
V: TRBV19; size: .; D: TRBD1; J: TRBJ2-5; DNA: TGTGCCAGTAGTATACAGGGGGCGTGGGAGACCCAGTACTTC; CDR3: CASSIQGAWETQYF
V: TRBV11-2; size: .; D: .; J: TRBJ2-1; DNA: TGTGCCAGCAGTTCTAAACAGGCATCCTACAATGAGCAGTTCTTC; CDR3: CASSSKQASYNEQFF
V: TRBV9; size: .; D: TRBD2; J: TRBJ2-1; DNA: TGTGCCAGCAGCGTAGTCGTTAGCGGGGTCAATGAGCAGTTCTTC; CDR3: CASSVVVSGVNEQFF
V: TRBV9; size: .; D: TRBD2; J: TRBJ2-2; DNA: TGTGCCAGCAGCGTAGGCGGGGGGGCCCACGGGGAGCTGTTTTTT; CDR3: CASSVGGGAHGELFF
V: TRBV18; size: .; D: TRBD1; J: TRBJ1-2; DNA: TGTGCCAGCTCACCATTGGAGGGGGCGGCTAACTATGGCTACACCTTC; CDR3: CASSPLEGAANYGYTF
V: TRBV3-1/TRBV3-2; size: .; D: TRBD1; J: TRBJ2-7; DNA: TGTGCCAGCAGCCAAGCCGGGACAGGGCTCGAGCAGTACTTC; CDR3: CASSQAGTGLEQYF
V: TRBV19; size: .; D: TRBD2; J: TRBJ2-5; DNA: TGTGCCAGTAGTATATCACCGCCGGGGGGGGTACAAGAGACCCAGTACTTC; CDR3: CASSISPPGGVQETQYF
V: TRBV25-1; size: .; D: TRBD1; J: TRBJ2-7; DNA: TGTGCCAGCAGTGAATACGGGACAGGGGCCTACGAGCAGTACTTC; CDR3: CASSEYGTGAYEQYF
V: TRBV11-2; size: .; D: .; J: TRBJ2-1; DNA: TGTGCCAGCAGCTATTCAGCGAGCTCCTACAATGAGCAGTTCTTC; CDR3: CASSYSASSYNEQFF
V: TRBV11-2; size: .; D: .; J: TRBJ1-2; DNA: TGTGCCAGCAGCTCAACTAACTATGGCTACACCTTC; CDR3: CASSSTNYGYTF
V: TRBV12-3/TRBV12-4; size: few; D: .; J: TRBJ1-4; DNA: TGTGCCAGCAGTTTAGTGGCAGGTGAAAAACTGTTTTTT; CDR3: CASSLVAGEKLFF
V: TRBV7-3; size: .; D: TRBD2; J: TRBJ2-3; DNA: TGTGCCAGCAGCCCGGGACTAGCGTCAGATACGCAGTATTTT; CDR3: CASSPGLASDTQYF
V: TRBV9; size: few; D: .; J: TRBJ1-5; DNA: TGTGCCAGCAGCGGTGGCGGGAGGAATCAGCCCCAGCATTTT; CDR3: CASSGGGRNQPQHF
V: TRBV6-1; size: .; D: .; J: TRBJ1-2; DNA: TGTGCCAGCAGTGACCCCGGGACACCCTATGGCTACACCTTC; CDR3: CASSDPGTPYGYTF
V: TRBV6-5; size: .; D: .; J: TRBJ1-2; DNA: TGTGCCAGCAGTCTAAACTCCGAGTATGGCTACACCTTC; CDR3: CASSLNSEYGYTF
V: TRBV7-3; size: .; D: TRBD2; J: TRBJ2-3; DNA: TGTGCCAGCAGCGGCGACGGGGGGACTAGCACAGATACGCAGTATTTT; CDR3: CASSGDGGTSTDTQYF
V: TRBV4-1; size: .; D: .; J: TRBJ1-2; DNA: TGCGCCAGCAGCCAAGCATGGGGCCAAGGGGCATGGGGCTACACCTTC; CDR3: CASSQAWGQGAWGYTF
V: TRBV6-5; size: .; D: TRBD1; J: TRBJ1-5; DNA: TGTGCCAGCAGGAAACAGGGGGACGGGCAGCCCCAGCATTTT; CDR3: CASRKQGDGQPQHF
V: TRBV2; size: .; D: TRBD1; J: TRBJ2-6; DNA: TGTGCCAGCGGAGATCAGGGGGCACTCTCTGGGGCCAACGTCCTGACTTTC; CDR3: CASGDQGALSGANVLTF
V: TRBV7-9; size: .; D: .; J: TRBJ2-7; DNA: TGTGCCAGCAGTGTCCCCGGGACATCTGCCGAGCAGTACTTC; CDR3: CASSVPGTSAEQYF
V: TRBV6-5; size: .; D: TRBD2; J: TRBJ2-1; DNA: TGTGCCAGCAGGCGACTAGCGGGGCTCCACAATGAGCAGTTCTTC; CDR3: CASRRLAGLHNEQFF
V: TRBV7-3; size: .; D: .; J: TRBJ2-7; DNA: TGTGCCAGCAGCAACACAGATTCCTACGAGCAGTACTTC; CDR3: CASSNTDSYEQYF
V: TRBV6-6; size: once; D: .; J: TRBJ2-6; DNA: TGTGCCAGCAGTCCCCGGCAGGGCCAAAGCTCTGGGGCCAACGTCCTGACTTTC; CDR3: CASSPRQGQSSGANVLTF
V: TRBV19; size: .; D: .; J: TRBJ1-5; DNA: TGTGCCAGTAGTACCAGGGCCGCTCCAATTAGCAATCAGCCCCAGCATTTT; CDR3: CASSTRAAPISNQPQHF
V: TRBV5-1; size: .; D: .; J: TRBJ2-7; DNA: TGCGCCAGCAGCTTGTCATCCTACGAGCAGTACTTC; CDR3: CASSLSSYEQYF
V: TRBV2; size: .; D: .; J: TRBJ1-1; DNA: TGTGCCAGCAGAGTGCAGCGTACCACTGAAGCTTTCTTT; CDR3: CASRVQRTTEAFF
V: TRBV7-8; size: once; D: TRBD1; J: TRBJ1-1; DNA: TGTGCCAGCAGCACAACAGGGGGCACTGAAGCTTTCTTT; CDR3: CASSTTGGTEAFF
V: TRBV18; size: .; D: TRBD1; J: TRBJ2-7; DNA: TGTGCCAGCTCTCTGGACAGGGTCGAGCAGTACTTC; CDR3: CASSLDRVEQYF
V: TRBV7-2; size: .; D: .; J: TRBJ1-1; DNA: TGTGCCAGCAGCTTAGGTAGTGGGGCAAACACTGAAGCTTTCTTT; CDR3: CASSLGSGANTEAFF
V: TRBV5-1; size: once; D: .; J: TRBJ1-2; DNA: TGCGCCAGCAGCCCCGGGATCCTCGATGGCTACACCTTC; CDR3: CASSPGILDGYTF
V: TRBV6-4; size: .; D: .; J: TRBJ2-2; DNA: TGTGCCAGCAGCCACTCGAACACCGGGGAGCTGTTTTTT; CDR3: CASSHSNTGELFF
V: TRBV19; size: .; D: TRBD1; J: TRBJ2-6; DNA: TGTGCCAGTACTTGGGACAGTTTCTCTGGGGCCAACGTCCTGACTTTC; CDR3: CASTWDSFSGANVLTF
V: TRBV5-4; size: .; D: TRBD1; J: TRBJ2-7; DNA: TGTGCCAGCAGCGACCAGACAGGGAGAATTTACGAGCAGTACTTC; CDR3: CASSDQTGRIYEQYF
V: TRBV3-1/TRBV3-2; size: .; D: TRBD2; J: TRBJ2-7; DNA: TGTGCCAGCAGCCAAAAGACTAGCGGGGCCCCGGCCCCCTACGAGCAGTACTTC; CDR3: CASSQKTSGAPAPYEQYF
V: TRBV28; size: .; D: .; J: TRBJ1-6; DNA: TGTGCCAGCAGTCCAGCCCTCGCAGGGATTTCACCCCTCCACTTT; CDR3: CASSPALAGISPLHF
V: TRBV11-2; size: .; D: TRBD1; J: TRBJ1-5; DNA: TGTGCCAGCAGCTCAGACAGGGGTGGACAGCCCCAGCATTTT; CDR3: CASSSDRGGQPQHF